This T cell receptor (beta chain) was sequenced during a study of blood T cells in healthy people across ages. V was cut by 4 bases and J by 2 bases, with 19 bases left in between. This CDR3 region has 17 residues. CDR1 and CDR2 from the germline V gene are LGHDT and YNNKEL (reference sequence). A second roughly 7 to 12 cycle PCR used barcoded and J-beta primers. Each of the cDNA molecules was tagged by a template-switch adaptor with 12 random nucleotides. TCRdb re-analysed the 5' RACE reads in MiXCR, keeping a single row per CDR3 protein. The profile shows 450,000 to 600,000 distinct CDR3 sequences, over 25% of them singletons. Another study also made use of these data, one on T cells of mothers and their children.

Source material: blood. The source of this sequence is a boy aged 2 to 10 in good health. J is TRBJ2-3 and V is TRBV3-1, with D maybe TRBD2 (5 bases). DNA for the CDR3: TGTGCCAGCAGCCCAGAGGAGACTACAGACATCACAGATACGCAGTATTTT. Protein product: CASSPEETTDITDTQYF.